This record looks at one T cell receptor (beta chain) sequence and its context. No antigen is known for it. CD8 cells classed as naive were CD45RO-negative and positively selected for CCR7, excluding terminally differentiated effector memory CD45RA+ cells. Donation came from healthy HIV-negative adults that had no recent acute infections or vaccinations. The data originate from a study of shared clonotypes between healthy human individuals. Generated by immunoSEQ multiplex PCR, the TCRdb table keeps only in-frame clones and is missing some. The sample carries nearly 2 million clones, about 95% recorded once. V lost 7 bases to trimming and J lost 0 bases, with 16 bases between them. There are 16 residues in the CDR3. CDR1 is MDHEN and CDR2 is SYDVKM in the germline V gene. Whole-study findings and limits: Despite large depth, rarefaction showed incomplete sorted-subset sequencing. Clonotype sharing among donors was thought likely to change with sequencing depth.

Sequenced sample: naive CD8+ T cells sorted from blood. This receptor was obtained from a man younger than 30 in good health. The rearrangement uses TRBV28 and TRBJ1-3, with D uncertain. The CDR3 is CASTENLASSGNTIYF. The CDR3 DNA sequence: TGTGCCAGCACCGAAAACCTTGCAAGCTCTGGAAACACCATATATTTT.